The rows below give T cell receptor beta chains drawn from one sample of a study of T-cell reconstitution after alpha-beta-depleted transplantation in children. TCRdb re-called the PCR reads through MiXCR, storing one row per CDR3 protein. The table shows some 390,000 distinct CDR3 sequences, with around 21% occurring only once. The sequencing used PBMCs from the stem cell graft donor, collected from the stem cell graft. The receptors shown here come from a human donor who donated a stem cell graft to a child with acute myeloid leukemia. Both conserved end residues are trimmed from each CDR3. A clone size is listed for some rows: how often the clone was seen (once, few, many), or a class if it is expanded.

CDR3aa: AISEFSTASGRDYNEQF; v_gene: TRBV10-3; abundance: few
CDR3aa: ASSHSTGPGELF; v_gene: TRBV4-3; abundance: few
CDR3aa: SVPNRGNGYYEQY; v_gene: TRBV29-1; abundance: many
CDR3aa: ASSALSQGVGETQY; v_gene: TRBV25-1; abundance: -
CDR3aa: ASSRGGWAQY; v_gene: TRBV12-3/TRBV12-4; abundance: few
CDR3aa: SAEGLAGGEQY; v_gene: TRBV20-1; abundance: many
CDR3aa: SAGQKDTEAF; v_gene: TRBV29-1; abundance: many
CDR3aa: SVEAASGGTDTQY; v_gene: TRBV29-1; abundance: -
CDR3aa: SGDGGAPTDTQY; v_gene: TRBV29-1; abundance: -
CDR3aa: SVRQTSNTEAF; v_gene: TRBV29-1; abundance: many
CDR3aa: AISVSALSYEQY; v_gene: TRBV10-3; abundance: -
CDR3aa: AISGTANTEAF; v_gene: TRBV10-3; abundance: -
CDR3aa: ASKGGAYEQY; v_gene: TRBV6-1; abundance: -
CDR3aa: SARSGRARNEQF; v_gene: TRBV20-1; abundance: -
CDR3aa: ASSLTGTRNTEAF; v_gene: TRBV3-1; abundance: few
CDR3aa: ASSTTGGASTGELF; v_gene: TRBV5-1; abundance: -
CDR3aa: ASGTGGYGYT; v_gene: TRBV6-1; abundance: -
CDR3aa: ASSLSGIETQY; v_gene: TRBV12-3/TRBV12-4; abundance: many
CDR3aa: ASSLDETGRRYGYT; v_gene: TRBV5-4; abundance: few
CDR3aa: ASSRDRYAYEQY; v_gene: TRBV7-2; abundance: -
CDR3aa: ASSPGSSGTQETQY; v_gene: TRBV5-8; abundance: -
CDR3aa: ASSFSYEQY; v_gene: TRBV12-3/TRBV12-4; abundance: many
CDR3aa: ASSPAGGYEQY; v_gene: TRBV12-3/TRBV12-4; abundance: many